The 12 T cell receptor beta chains below were found in one sample sequenced in a study of technical replicates of blood from a few donors. Method: immunoSEQ multiplex PCR; TCRdb's copy keeps in-frame clones and lacks some. The sample has about 93,000 clones; about 95% are singletons. What was sequenced was T cells isolated from PBMCs. These receptor sequences come from a human donor in good health.

This chain connects TRBV2 to TRBJ2-5; the match to TRBD1 covers 9 bases. CDR1 SNHLY and CDR2 FYNNEI come from the germline V gene. The CDR3 totals 13 residues. V was pared by 4 bases and J by 5 bases, with 2 bases of the junction left unmatched. This CDR3 is CASSGDRDETQYF. The CDR3 DNA sequence: TGTGCCAGCAGTGGGGACAGGGATGAGACCCAGTACTTC.

The chain employs TRBV6-6 and TRBJ2-1; TRBD1 matches at 11 bases. CDR1 MNHNY and CDR2 SVGAGI come from the germline V gene (reference sequence). The CDR3 spans 14 residues. Losses at the gene ends were 6 bases for V and 4 bases for J; bases not matched to a gene: 2. DNA of the CDR3: TGTGCCAGCAGCGGGACAGGGGGATACAATGAGCAGTTCTTC. This gives the protein CASSGTGGYNEQFF.

The gene calls are TRBV19 and TRBJ1-1; D perhaps matches TRBD1 (5 bases). The length of the CDR3 is 12 residues. Germline CDR1 is LNHDA and CDR2 is SQIVND (reference sequence). V dropped 3 bases and J dropped 8 bases, with 10 bases sitting between them. The CDR3 nucleotides are TGTGCCAGTAGTATCGGGGGGTTAGAAGCTTTCTTT. Translating gives CASSIGGLEAFF.

The genes are TRBV6-6 and TRBJ1-2; 7 bases line up with TRBD1. This CDR3 spans 13 amino acids. Trimming took 5 bases from V and 5 from J; bases not matched to a gene: 5. CDR1 and CDR2 from the germline V gene are MNHNY and SVGAGI (reference sequence). The CDR3 DNA follows: TGTGCCAGCAGTACGACAGGGAAGTATGGCTACACCTTC. Translation: CASSTTGKYGYTF.

This clone showed up just a few times. The J gene is TRBJ1-1, the V gene TRBV29-1; D may be TRBD1 (5 bases). V was pared by 6 bases and J by 4 bases, with 18 bases between. This CDR3 contains 14 residues. The germline gives CDR1 SQVTM, CDR2 ANQGSEA. The CDR3 DNA reads as TGCAGCGTGAGCGTCGGGAGCGGGGGCACTGAAGCTTTCTTT. Encoded protein: CSVSVGSGGTEAFF.

The chain joins TRBV15 to TRBJ2-5; the D gene is possibly TRBD2 (6 bases). Trimming stripped 0 bases from V and 5 bases from J, with 13 bases between. Germline CDR1 is LNHNV and CDR2 is YYDKDF (reference sequence). The CDR3 sequence is 15 residues long. The CDR3: CATSRDRRGLETQYF. The CDR3 coding sequence is TGTGCCACCAGCAGAGATAGGAGGGGTTTGGAGACCCAGTACTTC.

This sequence joins TRBV5-5 and TRBJ1-5; D ambiguous. Between the trimmed V and J ends, which lost 0 bases and 7 bases, there was a span of 8 bases. Germline CDR1 is SGHKS and CDR2 is YYEKEE (reference sequence). The CDR3 runs 13 residues. The CDR3 sequence: CASSLAVGQPQHF. For the CDR3, the DNA is TGTGCCAGCAGCTTGGCAGTGGGCCAGCCCCAGCATTTT.

J is TRBJ2-1 and V is TRBV7-2, with 9 nucleotides matching TRBD2. J lost 9 bases, V lost 3 bases, and 9 bases had no gene match. Per germline, CDR1 SGHTA and CDR2 FQGNSA. This CDR3 has 15 amino acids. Here the CDR3 reads CASSFMAGGHGEQFF. The CDR3 DNA reads as TGTGCCAGCAGCTTTATGGCGGGAGGGCATGGTGAGCAGTTCTTC.

This sequence joins TRBV4-1 and TRBJ1-2; perhaps TRBD1 as D (5 bases). CDR1 MGHRA and CDR2 YSYEKL come from the germline V gene. The V end lost 5 bases, the J end lost 6 bases, and 19 bases lay between the germline ends. The CDR3 has 15 amino acids. The CDR3 coding sequence is TGCGCCAGCAGCTTCATCGGCAGGGAAAGGAATGGCTACACCTTC. It encodes CASSFIGRERNGYTF.

The gene calls are TRBV5-1 and TRBJ2-7, with D perhaps TRBD2 (5 bases). The CDR3 spans 12 residues. The germline V gene encodes CDR1 SGHRS and CDR2 YFSETQ. Trimming shortened V by 1 base and J by 10 bases, and 12 bases separated the two germline ends. CDR3 coding DNA: TGCGCCAGCAGCTTGCTCGGGGAAGAACAGTACTTC. This gives the protein CASSLLGEEQYF.

V usage is TRBV9 and J usage is TRBJ2-1; 16 positions match TRBD2. CDR3 length: 18 amino acids. Germline V gene sequence: CDR1 SGDLS, CDR2 YYNGEE. J lost 8 bases, V lost 2 bases, and 10 bases had no gene match. CDR3 in DNA: TGTGCCAGCAGCGTCAGCGTTCTGGGACTAGCGGGGGGGGATGAGCAGTTCTTC. It encodes CASSVSVLGLAGGDEQFF. Looking up the rest from reference TRBV9 and TRBJ2-1 gives the full variable domain: DSGVTQTPKHLITATGQRVTLRCSPRSGDLSVYWYQQSLDQGLQFLIQYYNGEERAKGNILERFSAQQFPDLHSELNLSSLELGDSALYFCASSVSVLGLAGGDEQFFGPGTRLTVL.

This chain links TRBV10-3 with TRBJ1-5, with D maybe TRBD1 (5 bases). Germline V gives CDR1 ENHRY, CDR2 SYGVKD. Deletions cut 9 bases from V and 4 bases from J, with 16 bases between. CDR3 size: 14 residues. CDR3 loop: CAIKAATGNQPQHF. The CDR3 DNA reads as TGTGCCATAAAAGCAGCCACAGGAAATCAGCCCCAGCATTTT.